This T cell receptor beta chain is from a study of cytotoxic CD8 clonotypes in ibrutinib-treated CLL. Background on the study: Mean productive templates were approximately 240,000; mean productive rearrangements were 94,082. Study-level results: Public clonotypes proved infrequent, and on treatment they shrank or remained steady. Clonality increased at ibrutinib response and stayed stable in sustained remission. At progression, however, it fell back toward baseline.

Concerning this clone itself: No antigen is known for it.

The CDR3 is made up of 12 amino acids. CDR1 and CDR2 from the germline V gene are MDHEN and SYDVKM. V dropped 7 bases and J dropped 3; count of bases not matched to a gene: 3. The table came from immunoSEQ multiplex PCR; TCRdb's copy has only in-frame clones and leaves some out. The table lists tens of thousands of clones, over 55% of them singletons, with around 20% in the top ten. This specimen consisted of PBMCs, obtained after 24 months of ibrutinib treatment. This chain links TRBV28 with TRBJ2-7, with 7 bases lining up with TRBD2. The TCR originated in a human donor with chronic lymphocytic leukemia. The CDR3, as DNA: TGTGCCAGCATAGGCGGGAGCTACGAGCAGTACTTC. Its protein product is CASIGGSYEQYF.